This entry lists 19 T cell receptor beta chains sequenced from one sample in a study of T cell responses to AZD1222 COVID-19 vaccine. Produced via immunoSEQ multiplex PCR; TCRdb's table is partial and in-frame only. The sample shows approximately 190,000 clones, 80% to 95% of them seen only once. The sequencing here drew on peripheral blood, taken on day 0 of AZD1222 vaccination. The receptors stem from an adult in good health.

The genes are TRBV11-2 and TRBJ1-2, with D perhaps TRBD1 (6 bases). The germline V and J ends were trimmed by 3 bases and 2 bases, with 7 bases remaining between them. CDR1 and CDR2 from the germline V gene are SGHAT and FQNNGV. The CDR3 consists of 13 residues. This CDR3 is CASSLGHNYGYTF. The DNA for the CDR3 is TGTGCCAGCAGCTTGGGACACAACTATGGCTACACCTTC. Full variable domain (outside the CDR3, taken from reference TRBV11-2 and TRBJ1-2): EAGVAQSPRYKIIEKRQSVAFWCNPISGHATLYWYQQILGQGPKLLIQFQNNGVVDDSQLPKDRFSAERLKGVDSTLKIQPAKLEDSAVYLCASSLGHNYGYTFGSGTRLTVV.

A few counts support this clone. CDR3 nucleotides: TGTGCCAGCAGTTACAGTAGGGTTGGGAACACTGAAGCTTTCTTT. It yields the protein CASSYSRVGNTEAFF. The chain combines TRBV6-2 or TRBV6-3 with TRBJ1-1; D not certain. The ends were cut back, 2 bases at V and 1 base at J, with 11 bases in the middle. The CDR3 is 15 amino acids. From germline, CDR1 is MNHEY and CDR2 SVGEGT.

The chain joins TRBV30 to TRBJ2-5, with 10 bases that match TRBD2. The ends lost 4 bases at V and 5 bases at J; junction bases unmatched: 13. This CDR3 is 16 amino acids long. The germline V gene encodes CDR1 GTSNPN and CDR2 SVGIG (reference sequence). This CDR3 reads CAWTLPSGGGRETQYF. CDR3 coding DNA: TGTGCCTGGACCCTACCAAGCGGGGGGGGCAGGGAGACCCAGTACTTC.

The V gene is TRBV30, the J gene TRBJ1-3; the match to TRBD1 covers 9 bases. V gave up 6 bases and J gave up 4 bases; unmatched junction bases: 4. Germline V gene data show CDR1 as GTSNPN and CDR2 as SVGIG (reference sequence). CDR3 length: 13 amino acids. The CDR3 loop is CACGTGTGNTIYF. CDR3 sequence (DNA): TGTGCCTGTGGGACAGGGACCGGAAACACCATATATTTT.

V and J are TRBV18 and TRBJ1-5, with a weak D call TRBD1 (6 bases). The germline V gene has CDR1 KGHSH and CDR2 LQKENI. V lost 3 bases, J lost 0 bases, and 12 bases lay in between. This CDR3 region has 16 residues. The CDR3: CASSPRTVLSNQPQHF. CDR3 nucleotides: TGTGCCAGCTCACCCCGGACAGTTCTTAGCAATCAGCCCCAGCATTTT.

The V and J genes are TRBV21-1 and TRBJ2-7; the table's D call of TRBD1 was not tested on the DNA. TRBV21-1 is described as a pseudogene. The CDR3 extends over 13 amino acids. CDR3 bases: TGTGCCAGCAGACCGGGACACCACTACGAGCAGTACTTC. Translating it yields CASRPGHHYEQYF.

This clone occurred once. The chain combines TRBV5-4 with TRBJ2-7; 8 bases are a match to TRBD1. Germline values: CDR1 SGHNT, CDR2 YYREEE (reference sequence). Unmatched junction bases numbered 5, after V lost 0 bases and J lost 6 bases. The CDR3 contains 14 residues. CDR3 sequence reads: CASSLGQGAFEQYF. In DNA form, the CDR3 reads TGTGCCAGCAGCTTGGGGCAGGGGGCTTTCGAGCAGTACTTC.

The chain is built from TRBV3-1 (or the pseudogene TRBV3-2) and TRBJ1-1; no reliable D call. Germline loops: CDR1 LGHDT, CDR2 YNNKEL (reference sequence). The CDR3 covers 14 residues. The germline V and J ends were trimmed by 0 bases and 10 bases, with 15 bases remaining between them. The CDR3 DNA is TGTGCCAGCAGCCAAGACAGCGTAGTCCCCCCAGCTTTCTTT. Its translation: CASSQDSVVPPAFF.

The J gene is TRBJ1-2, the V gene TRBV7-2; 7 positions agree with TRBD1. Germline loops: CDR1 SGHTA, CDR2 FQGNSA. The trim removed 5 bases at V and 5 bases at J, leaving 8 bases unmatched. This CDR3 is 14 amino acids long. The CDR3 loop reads CASSPPGQMYGYTF. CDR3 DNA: TGTGCCAGCAGCCCCCCGGGACAGATGTATGGCTACACCTTC.

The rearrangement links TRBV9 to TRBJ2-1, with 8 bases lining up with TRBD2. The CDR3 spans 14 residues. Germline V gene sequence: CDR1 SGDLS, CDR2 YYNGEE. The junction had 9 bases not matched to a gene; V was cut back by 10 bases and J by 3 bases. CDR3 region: CASGFTSGYNEQFF. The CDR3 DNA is TGTGCCTCCGGGTTCACTAGCGGCTACAATGAGCAGTTCTTC.

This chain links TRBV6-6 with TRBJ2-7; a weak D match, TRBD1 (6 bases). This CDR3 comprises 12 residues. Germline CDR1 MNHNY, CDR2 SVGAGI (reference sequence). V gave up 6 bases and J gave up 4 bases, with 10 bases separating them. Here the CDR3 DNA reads TGTGCCAGCAGCCCTACAGGGTACGAGCAGTACTTC. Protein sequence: CASSPTGYEQYF.

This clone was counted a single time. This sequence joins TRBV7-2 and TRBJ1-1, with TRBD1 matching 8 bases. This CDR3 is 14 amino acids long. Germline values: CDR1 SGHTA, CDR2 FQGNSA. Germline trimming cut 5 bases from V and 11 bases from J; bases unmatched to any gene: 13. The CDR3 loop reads CASSIDQGARKAFF. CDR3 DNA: TGTGCCAGCAGCATTGACCAGGGGGCGCGTAAGGCTTTCTTT.

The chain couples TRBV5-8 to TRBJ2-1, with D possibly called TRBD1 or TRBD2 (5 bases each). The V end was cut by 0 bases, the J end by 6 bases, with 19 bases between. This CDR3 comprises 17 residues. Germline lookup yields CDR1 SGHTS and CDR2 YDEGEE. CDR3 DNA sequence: TGTGCCAGCAGCTTGGCCAAGAGGGCTGGCAGGGCCAATGAGCAGTTCTTC. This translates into CASSLAKRAGRANEQFF. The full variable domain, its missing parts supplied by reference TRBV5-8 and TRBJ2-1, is EAGVTQSPTHLIKTRGQQATLRCSPISGHTSVYWYQQALGLGLQFLLWYDEGEERNRGNFPPRFSGRQFPNYSSELNVNALELEDSALYLCASSLAKRAGRANEQFFGPGTRLTVL.

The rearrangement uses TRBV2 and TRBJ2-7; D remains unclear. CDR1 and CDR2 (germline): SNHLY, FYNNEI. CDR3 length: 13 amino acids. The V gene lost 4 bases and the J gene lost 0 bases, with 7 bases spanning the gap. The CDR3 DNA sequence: TGTGCCAGCAGTGCCGTCAACTCCTACGAGCAGTACTTC. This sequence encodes CASSAVNSYEQYF.

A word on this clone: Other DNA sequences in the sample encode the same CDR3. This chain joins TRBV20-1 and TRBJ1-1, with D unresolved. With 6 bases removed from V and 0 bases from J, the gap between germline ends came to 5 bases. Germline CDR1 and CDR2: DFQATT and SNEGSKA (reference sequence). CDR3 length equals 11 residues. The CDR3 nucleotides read TGCAGTGCCATGATGAACACTGAAGCTTTCTTT. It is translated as CSAMMNTEAFF.

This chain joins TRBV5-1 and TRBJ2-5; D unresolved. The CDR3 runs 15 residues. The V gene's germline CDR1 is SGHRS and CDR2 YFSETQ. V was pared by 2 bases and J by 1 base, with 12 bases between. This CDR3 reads CASSLTGLPQETQYF. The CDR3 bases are TGCGCCAGCAGCTTAACCGGGTTACCCCAAGAGACCCAGTACTTC.

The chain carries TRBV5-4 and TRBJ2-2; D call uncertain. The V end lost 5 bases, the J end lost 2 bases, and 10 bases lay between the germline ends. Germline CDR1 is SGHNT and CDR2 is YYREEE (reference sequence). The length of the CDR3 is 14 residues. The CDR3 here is CASSPKENTGELFF. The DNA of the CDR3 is TGTGCCAGCAGTCCGAAGGAAAACACCGGGGAGCTGTTTTTT.

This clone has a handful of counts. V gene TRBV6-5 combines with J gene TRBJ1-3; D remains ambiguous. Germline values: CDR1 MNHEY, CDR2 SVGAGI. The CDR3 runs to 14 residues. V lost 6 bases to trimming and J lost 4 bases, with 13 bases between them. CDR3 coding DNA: TGTGCCAGCAGCCCAACGGTAGGAGGAAACACCATATATTTT. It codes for CASSPTVGGNTIYF.

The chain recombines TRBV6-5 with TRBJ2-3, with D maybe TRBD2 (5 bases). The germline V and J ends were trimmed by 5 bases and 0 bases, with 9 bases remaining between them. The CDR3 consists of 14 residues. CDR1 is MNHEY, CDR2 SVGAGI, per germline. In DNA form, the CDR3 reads TGTGCCAGCAGTAAGCGGACTAGCACAGATACGCAGTATTTT. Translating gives CASSKRTSTDTQYF.